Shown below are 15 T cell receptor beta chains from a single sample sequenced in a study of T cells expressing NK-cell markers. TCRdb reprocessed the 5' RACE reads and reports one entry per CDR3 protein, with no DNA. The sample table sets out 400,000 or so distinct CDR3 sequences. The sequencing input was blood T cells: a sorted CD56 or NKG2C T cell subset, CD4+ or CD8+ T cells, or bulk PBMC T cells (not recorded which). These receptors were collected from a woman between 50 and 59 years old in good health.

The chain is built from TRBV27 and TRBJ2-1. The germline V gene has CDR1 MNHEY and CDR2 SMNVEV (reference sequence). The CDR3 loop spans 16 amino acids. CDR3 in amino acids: CASSQSWSVSRNEQFF.

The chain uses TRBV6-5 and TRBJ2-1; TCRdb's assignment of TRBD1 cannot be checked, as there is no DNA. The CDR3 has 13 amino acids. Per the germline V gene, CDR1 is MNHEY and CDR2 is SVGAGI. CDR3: CASKPGPSHEQFF.

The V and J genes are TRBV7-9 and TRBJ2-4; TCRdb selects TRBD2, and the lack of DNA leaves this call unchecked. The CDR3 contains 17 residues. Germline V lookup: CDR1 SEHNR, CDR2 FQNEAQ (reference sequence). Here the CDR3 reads CASSLGTSGVAKNIQYF.

CDR3: CASISLLEGTDTQYF. The chain joins TRBV11-2 to TRBJ2-3. This CDR3 has 15 residues. Germline lookup yields CDR1 SGHAT and CDR2 FQNNGV.

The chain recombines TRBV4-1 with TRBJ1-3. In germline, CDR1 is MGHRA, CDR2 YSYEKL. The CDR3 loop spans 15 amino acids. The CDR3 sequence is CASSQRGISGNTIYF.

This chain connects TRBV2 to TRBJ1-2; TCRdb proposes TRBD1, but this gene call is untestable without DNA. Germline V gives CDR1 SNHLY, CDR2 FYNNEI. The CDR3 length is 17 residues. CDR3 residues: CASSLNSPTGHQGGYTF.

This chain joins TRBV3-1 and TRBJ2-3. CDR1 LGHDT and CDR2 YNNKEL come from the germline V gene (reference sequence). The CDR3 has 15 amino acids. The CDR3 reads CASSQDAQVTDTQYF.

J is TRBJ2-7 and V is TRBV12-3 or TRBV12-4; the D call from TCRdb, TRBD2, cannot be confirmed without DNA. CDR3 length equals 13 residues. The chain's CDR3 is CASSPLLGYEQYF.

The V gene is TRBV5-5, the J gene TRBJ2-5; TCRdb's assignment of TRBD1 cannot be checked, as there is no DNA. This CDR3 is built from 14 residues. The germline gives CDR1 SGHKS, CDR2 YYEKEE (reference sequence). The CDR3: CASSPGHLQETQYF.

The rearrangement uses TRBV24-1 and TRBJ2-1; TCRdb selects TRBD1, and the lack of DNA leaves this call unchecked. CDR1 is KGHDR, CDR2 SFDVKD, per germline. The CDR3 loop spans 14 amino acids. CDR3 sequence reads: CATSGATINNEQFF.

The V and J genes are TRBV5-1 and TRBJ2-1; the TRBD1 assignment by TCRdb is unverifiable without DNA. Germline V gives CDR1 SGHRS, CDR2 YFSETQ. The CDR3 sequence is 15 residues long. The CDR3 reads CASSLARQIYNEQFF.

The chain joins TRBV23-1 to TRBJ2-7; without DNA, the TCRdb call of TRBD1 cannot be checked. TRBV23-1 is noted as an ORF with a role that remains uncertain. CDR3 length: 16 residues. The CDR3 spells CASSQSLPVGPYEQYF.

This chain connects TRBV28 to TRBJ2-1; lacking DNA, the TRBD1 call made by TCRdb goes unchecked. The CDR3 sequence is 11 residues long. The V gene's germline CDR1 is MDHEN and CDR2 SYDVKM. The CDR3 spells CASSLGAGEFF.

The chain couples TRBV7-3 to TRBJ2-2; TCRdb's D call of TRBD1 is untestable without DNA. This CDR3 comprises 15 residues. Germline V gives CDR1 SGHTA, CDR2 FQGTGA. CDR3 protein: CASSLDSRGTGELFF.

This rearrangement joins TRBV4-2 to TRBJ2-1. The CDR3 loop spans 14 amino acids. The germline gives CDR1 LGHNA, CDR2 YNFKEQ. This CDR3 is CASRPTAAGNEQFF.